This TCR beta chain is drawn from a study of blood T cell repertoires in COVID-19. Overall study context: In each case, the material was cDNA or gDNA derived from T cells, B-cell-depleted T cells, or PBMCs.

The Seattle patients, enrolled during active infection, were followed longitudinally. Germline trimming cut 3 bases from V and 3 bases from J; bases unmatched to any gene: 3. Germline V gives CDR1 SGHVS, CDR2 FQNEAQ. The CDR3 is 15 residues long. In the source study's methods: Using reference gene primer amplification, nucleated cell counts were estimated. This table comes from immunoSEQ multiplex PCR, and its TCRdb copy is limited to in-frame clones, with some not included. The V and J calls and clone size come from that table; D and trimming were worked out from the DNA. The data show some 500,000 clones, about 88% seen once.

The receptor comes from a woman between 50 and 59 years old with COVID-19, enrolled during active disease. The chain links TRBV7-8 to TRBJ2-1; 9 nucleotides align to TRBD2. Sequenced: peripheral blood. DNA of the CDR3: TGTGCCAGCAGCTTCCTAGCGGGGCTCTACAATGAGCAGTTCTTC. It is translated as CASSFLAGLYNEQFF.